This T cell receptor beta chain derives from a study of blood T cell repertoires in COVID-19. Background on the study: Samples of COVID-19 (acute and convalescent) were obtained from the United States, Italy and Spain. The analysed material was cDNA or gDNA that came from T cells, B-cell-depleted T cells, or PBMCs.

Trimming took 4 bases from V and 8 from J; bases not matched to a gene: 8. The CDR3 extends over 14 amino acids. CDR1 is LGHDT, CDR2 YNNKEL, per germline (reference sequence). Authors' analysis steps: Estimates of nucleated cell counts were drawn from the amplification of reference gene primers. Method: immunoSEQ multiplex PCR; TCRdb's copy keeps in-frame clones and lacks some. The V and J calls and clone size come from that table; D and trimming were worked out from the DNA. Among 300,000 or so clones listed, around 82% were seen once. The sample comprised peripheral blood. V gene TRBV3-1 (or the pseudogene TRBV3-2) combines with J gene TRBJ2-1, with 7 nucleotides matching TRBD2. The sequence derives from a woman between 45 and 65 years old with acute or convalescent COVID-19. The CDR3 nucleotides are TGTGCCAGCAGCCGGGAGGGCCTAGGTTATGAGCAGTTCTTC. It specifies CASSREGLGYEQFF.